One sample yielded the 18 T cell receptor beta chains listed below, sequenced in a study of human T cells and chemical hapten exposure. Regarding time point: pre-sensitization, week 0. The treatment: therapeutic diphenylcyclopropenone sensitization with weekly scalp DPC. TCRdb analysed the RACE reads with MiXCR anew, one entry per CDR3 protein. The profile shows tens of thousands of distinct CDR3 sequences, roughly 12% of them singletons. The material sequenced was whole blood, taken in connection with sensitization to the hapten diphenylcyclopropenone (DPC). These receptor sequences come from a woman between 40 and 50 years old with alopecia areata. Some clones in this sample may be carry-over from other donors' samples.

This clonotype was seen at least ten times. J is TRBJ2-3 and V is TRBV5-1; D is undetermined. The CDR3 covers 14 residues. Germline loops: CDR1 SGHRS, CDR2 YFSETQ. Between the trimmed V and J ends, which lost 0 bases and 3 bases, there was a span of 8 bases. The DNA for the CDR3 is TGCGCCAGCAGCTTGGCCAGCGTAACAGATACGCAGTATTTT. Amino acid sequence: CASSLASVTDTQYF. The whole variable domain, filled in from reference TRBV5-1 and TRBJ2-3, reads KAGVTQTPRYLIKTRGQQVTLSCSPISGHRSVSWYQQTPGQGLQFLFEYFSETQRNKGNFPGRFSGRQFSNSRSEMNVSTLELGDSALYLCASSLASVTDTQYFGPGTRLTVL.

There are many counts of this clonotype. The chain employs TRBV13 and TRBJ1-6, with D perhaps TRBD1 (6 bases). The CDR3 spans 16 residues. The germline V gene has CDR1 PRHDT and CDR2 FYEKMQ (reference sequence). V dropped 5 bases and J dropped 11 bases, with 22 bases sitting between them. Written as DNA, the CDR3 is TGTGCCAGCAGCCCCCCCGGGGGACACGTGTTTCCACCCCTCCACTTT. Amino acids: CASSPPGGHVFPPLHF.

The sample holds many counts of this clonotype. The rearrangement uses TRBV5-1 and TRBJ2-2, with TRBD2 matching over 11 bases. The ends lost 0 bases at V and 2 bases at J; junction bases unmatched: 9. CDR3 length: 19 amino acids. Germline V CDR1 and CDR2: SGHRS, YFSETQ. This chain's CDR3 is CASSLGLGLADFNTGELFF. The CDR3, as DNA: TGCGCCAGCAGCTTGGGCCTGGGACTAGCGGACTTCAACACCGGGGAGCTGTTTTTT. The full variable domain, completed using reference TRBV5-1 and TRBJ2-2, is KAGVTQTPRYLIKTRGQQVTLSCSPISGHRSVSWYQQTPGQGLQFLFEYFSETQRNKGNFPGRFSGRQFSNSRSEMNVSTLELGDSALYLCASSLGLGLADFNTGELFFGEGSRLTVL.

On this clonotype itself: A much bigger clone sits one base away, suggesting this may be a read error. The chain has TRBV5-4 and TRBJ1-5; D is uncertain. The CDR3 extends over 16 amino acids. Germline assignment: CDR1 SGHNT and CDR2 YYREEE (reference sequence). CDR3 in amino acids: CASSPKPGYSNQPQRF. The CDR3 DNA follows: TGTGCCAGCAGCCCAAAACCGGGATATAGCAATCAGCCCCAGCGTTTT. The entire variable domain, with the rest obtained from reference TRBV5-4 and TRBJ1-5, is as follows: ETGVTQSPTHLIKTRGQQVTLRCSSQSGHNTVSWYQQALGQGPQFIFQYYREEENGRGNFPPRFSGLQFPNYSSELNVNALELDDSALYLCASSPKPGYSNQPQRFGDGTRLSIL.

This clonotype occurred many times. The V and J genes are TRBV4-3 and TRBJ1-2; 11 bases map to TRBD1. The germline gives CDR1 LGHNA, CDR2 YSLEER. The ends lost 0 bases at V and 4 bases at J; junction bases unmatched: 7. This CDR3 has 17 residues. CDR3 in DNA: TGCGCCAGCAGCCAAGAATCCGGGACAGGGGGTATCTATGGCTACACCTTC. It specifies CASSQESGTGGIYGYTF.

Only a few counts were recorded for this clonotype. This chain links TRBV9 with TRBJ2-2, with TRBD2 as a possible D gene (5 bases). This CDR3 comprises 12 residues. V was cut by 6 bases and J by 6 bases, with 9 bases left in between. CDR1 is SGDLS and CDR2 is YYNGEE in the germline V gene. This chain's CDR3 is CASTSGPGELFF. The DNA of the CDR3 is TGTGCCAGCACAAGCGGCCCCGGGGAGCTGTTTTTT.

As DNA, the CDR3 is TGTGCCAGCAGTGACCCCTCGACCGGGGGCACCGGGGAGCTGTTTTTT. Translating it yields CASSDPSTGGTGELFF. The chain recombines TRBV6-4 with TRBJ2-2; possibly TRBD2 for D (6 bases). V was trimmed by 2 bases and J by 4 bases, leaving 14 bases between them. Germline lookup yields CDR1 MRHNA and CDR2 SNTAGT. The CDR3 runs to 16 residues.

CDR3 in DNA: TGTGCCAGCAGTTACGAGGCTAGCGGGCGAGGGGAGCAGTTCTTC. Translated, it gives CASSYEASGRGEQFF. This sequence joins TRBV6-2 or TRBV6-3 and TRBJ2-1, with 8 bases matching TRBD2. CDR3 size: 15 residues. CDR1 is MNHEY and CDR2 is SVGEGT in the germline V gene. The ends lost 2 bases at V and 10 bases at J; junction bases unmatched: 10.

V gene TRBV5-1 combines with J gene TRBJ2-5, with 7 bases matching TRBD1. The CDR3 covers 15 residues. Germline trimming cut 3 bases from V and 2 bases from J; bases unmatched to any gene: 7. The V gene's germline CDR1 is SGHRS and CDR2 YFSETQ. In DNA form, the CDR3 reads TGCGCCAGCAGCTCCGGCCTGGGACAGCAAGAGACCCAGTACTTC. This gives the protein CASSSGLGQQETQYF.

This clonotype came up many times. In nucleotides, the CDR3 is TGTGCCAGCACCCGTAAGCGGACCACAGATACGCAGTATTTT. Translating gives CASTRKRTTDTQYF. The genes are TRBV7-2 and TRBJ2-3; perhaps TRBD2 as D (5 bases). This CDR3 is built from 14 residues. V lost 7 bases and J 2 bases, leaving 13 bases between the germline ends. Germline loops: CDR1 SGHTA, CDR2 FQGNSA. The full variable domain, in which reference TRBV7-2 and TRBJ2-3 provide the parts outside the CDR3, is GAGVSQSPSNKVTEKGKDVELRCDPISGHTALYWYRQSLGQGLEFLIYFQGNSAPDKSGLPSDRFSAERTGGSVSTLTIQRTQQEDSAVYLCASTRKRTTDTQYFGPGTRLTVL.

This clonotype was observed a handful of times. The J gene is TRBJ2-1, the V gene TRBV12-3 or TRBV12-4; 10 bases match TRBD2. After removal of 5 bases from V and 6 bases from J, the junction contained 4 bases not matched to a gene. The CDR3 is made up of 14 amino acids. The CDR3 reads CASSPRTSGNEQFF. DNA for the CDR3: TGTGCCAGCAGTCCTCGGACTAGCGGCAATGAGCAGTTCTTC.

This clonotype was recorded a few times. Since the CDR3 does not end with the conserved phenylalanine or tryptophan, this likely comes from a read error. The DNA is left out, because the CDR3 cannot be placed on it with certainty; the CDR3 is given as TCRdb lists it. V and J are TRBV7-9 and TRBJ2-7; TRBD2 is the table's D call and was not checked against the DNA. The V gene's germline CDR1 is SEHNR and CDR2 FQNEAQ (reference sequence). The CDR3 comprises 17 residues, both ends counted. The CDR3 reads CASSRGVIHGPACVPRT.

This clonotype turned up a few times. In DNA form, the CDR3 reads TGCAGCGTTGGCGGGAGGCTTCTCACAGATACGCAGTATTTT. Translated: CSVGGRLLTDTQYF. The rearrangement links TRBV29-1 to TRBJ2-3; 8 nucleotides agree with TRBD2. The CDR3 sequence is 14 residues long. The germline V gene encodes CDR1 SQVTM and CDR2 ANQGSEA. Unmatched junction bases numbered 5, after V lost 4 bases and J lost 2 bases.

For this clonotype: The junction departs from the called germline gene at one end, perhaps through a read error. This CDR3 reads CATSGGTQSKETQYF. In DNA, the CDR3 is TGTGCCACCAGTGGAGGGACGCAGTCCAAAGAGACCCAGTACTTC. The V gene is TRBV27, the J gene TRBJ2-5; TRBD2 is a possible D gene (6 bases). Looked up from germline, CDR1 is MNHEY and CDR2 is SMNVEV (reference sequence). This CDR3 comprises 15 residues.

This sequence joins TRBV10-3 and TRBJ2-7; possible D gene TRBD2, 6 bases. CDR3 length: 13 amino acids. Trimming pared 4 bases from V and 2 bases from J, leaving 9 bases between. Germline CDR1 reads ENHRY; CDR2 reads SYGVKD. CDR3 nucleotide sequence: TGTGCCATCAGTGGCGGGGCCGCCTACGAGCAGTACTTC. Translation: CAISGGAAYEQYF.

The rearrangement uses TRBV18 and TRBJ2-1; no definite D call. The germline V gene has CDR1 KGHSH and CDR2 LQKENI. The germline V and J ends were trimmed by 7 bases and 0 bases, with 13 bases remaining between them. The CDR3 extends over 15 amino acids. The CDR3 spells CASYHDEGSYNEQFF. The DNA of the CDR3 is TGTGCCAGCTACCACGACGAAGGCTCCTACAATGAGCAGTTCTTC. The entire variable domain, with the rest obtained from reference TRBV18 and TRBJ2-1, is as follows: NAGVMQNPRHLVRRRGQEARLRCSPMKGHSHVYWYRQLPEEGLKFMVYLQKENIIDESGMPKERFSAEFPKEGPSILRIQQVVRGDSAAYFCASYHDEGSYNEQFFGPGTRLTVL.

The chain is built from TRBV9 and TRBJ1-1; D gene uncertain. The germline gives CDR1 SGDLS, CDR2 YYNGEE. V lost 3 bases, J lost 5 bases, and 5 bases lay in between. This CDR3 comprises 11 residues. CDR3 nucleotides: TGTGCCAGCAGCGAAGTTACTGAAGCTTTCTTT. It yields the protein CASSEVTEAFF. The full variable domain, with the rest looked up from reference TRBV9 and TRBJ1-1, is DSGVTQTPKHLITATGQRVTLRCSPRSGDLSVYWYQQSLDQGLQFLIQYYNGEERAKGNILERFSAQQFPDLHSELNLSSLELGDSALYFCASSEVTEAFFGQGTRLTVV.

To note about this clonotype: Since a much larger clone is just one base distant, this may be a read error. CDR3 bases: TGTGCCAGCAGCTTAGGCCTCAGCGGCTCCTACGAGCAGTACTTC. It specifies CASSLGLSGSYEQYF. The chain is built from TRBV7-2 and TRBJ2-7; tentative D call: TRBD2 (5 bases). Germline lookup yields CDR1 SGHTA and CDR2 FQGNSA. The CDR3 consists of 15 residues. V lost 1 base, J lost 0 bases, and 10 bases lay in between.